A single sample gave rise to the 7 T cell receptor beta chains below, sequenced in a study of T cell repertoires in cytomegalovirus infection. From the reads, TCRdb called clonotypes with MiXCR, one entry per CDR3 protein. The table has roughly 230,000 distinct CDR3 sequences, about 17% seen once; the top ten hold less than 60%. Sequences were obtained from CD8+ T cells from PBMCs. These receptors originate from a human donor in good health (CMV status not recorded). Some clones in this sample may be carry-over from other donors' samples.

V and J are TRBV7-3 and TRBJ1-1; possible D gene TRBD1, 5 bases. There are 13 residues in the CDR3. Trimming removed 6 bases at V and 8 bases at J, with 16 bases between. Germline assignment: CDR1 SGHTA and CDR2 FQGTGA. The CDR3 loop is CASRPPGRVEAFF. For the CDR3, the DNA is TGTGCCAGCAGACCCCCGGGACGGGTAGAAGCTTTCTTT. Full variable domain (missing parts from reference TRBV7-3 and TRBJ1-1): GAGVSQTPSNKVTEKGKYVELRCDPISGHTALYWYRQSLGQGPEFLIYFQGTGAADDSGLPNDRFFAVRPEGSVSTLKIQRTERGDSAVYLCASRPPGRVEAFFGQGTRLTVV.

There are many counts of this clonotype. The V and J genes are TRBV7-6 and TRBJ1-1, with D tentatively TRBD1 (6 bases). Per the germline V gene, CDR1 is SGHVS and CDR2 is FNYEAQ. V lost 6 bases, J lost 5 bases, and 13 bases lay in between. The CDR3 has 13 residues. The CDR3 DNA reads as TGTGCCAGCAGACAGGGAGAGAGTACTGAAGCTTTCTTT. Translation: CASRQGESTEAFF. Together with reference TRBV7-6 and TRBJ1-1, the CDR3 gives the full variable domain: GAGVSQSPRYKVTKRGQDVALRCDPISGHVSLYWYRQALGQGPEFLTYFNYEAQQDKSGLPNDRFSAERPEGSISTLTIQRTEQRDSAMYRCASRQGESTEAFFGQGTRLTVV.

The chain uses TRBV4-1 and TRBJ1-2; D gene ambiguous. The CDR3 sequence is 15 residues long. The germline CDR1 and CDR2 sequences are MGHRA and YSYEKL. Trimming took off 0 bases at V and 7 bases at J, with 15 bases between the two ends. CDR3 sequence reads: CASSQEWRESFGYTF. CDR3 bases: TGCGCCAGCAGCCAAGAGTGGCGCGAATCCTTTGGCTACACCTTC.

The rearrangement uses TRBV27 and TRBJ2-7; the D gene could be TRBD1 or TRBD2 (5 bases each). The germline CDR1 and CDR2 sequences are MNHEY and SMNVEV (reference sequence). Between the trimmed V and J ends, which lost 5 bases and 1 base, there was a span of 12 bases. The CDR3 sequence is 14 residues long. The CDR3: CASSTGTDSYEQYF. In nucleotides, the CDR3 is TGTGCCAGCAGTACCGGGACGGATTCCTACGAGCAGTACTTC.

This clonotype has a handful of counts. The rearrangement joins TRBV12-3 or TRBV12-4 to TRBJ2-7, with 9 bases aligning to TRBD1. The CDR3 runs 13 residues. V dropped 6 bases and J dropped 7; count of bases not matched to a gene: 7. The CDR3 here is CASRGDREGEQYF. CDR3 nucleotides: TGTGCCAGCAGGGGGGACAGGGAGGGGGAGCAGTACTTC.

This clonotype was observed at least ten times. The chain carries TRBV7-9 and TRBJ1-6; D unresolved. The CDR3 is made up of 14 amino acids. V shed 1 base and J shed 8 bases, with 9 bases lying between them. CDR1 is SEHNR and CDR2 is FQNEAQ in the germline V gene (reference sequence). The CDR3 DNA reads TGTGCCAGCAGCTTAGTCCTTGGGGATTCACCCCTCCACTTT. This sequence encodes CASSLVLGDSPLHF.

The rearrangement links TRBV24-1 to TRBJ2-3; no reliable D call. Trimming cost V 6 bases and J 2 bases, with 11 bases left between them. Germline V gives CDR1 KGHDR, CDR2 SFDVKD. The CDR3 loop spans 14 amino acids. CDR3 in amino acids: CATSSGRYTDTQYF. CDR3 nucleotide sequence: TGTGCCACCAGTAGTGGACGATACACAGATACGCAGTATTTT.